A single sample gave rise to the 18 T cell receptor beta chains below, sequenced in a study of T-cell reconstitution after alpha-beta-depleted transplantation in children (dated by TCRdb to 2016 to 2017). The treatment or condition tag for this specimen amounts to: allogeneic hematopoietic cell transplantation with graft depleted of TCRalphabeta T cells and CD19 B cells. Preparation of the library involved PCR. TCRdb records Illumina HiSeq 2500 as the sequencer. Molecular barcoding was employed in the preparation of TCR libraries, with unique molecular identifiers being used to normalize TCRbeta repertoire quantification. TCRdb passed the public sequencing reads through fastp at Q25 and MiXCR, retaining productive beta sequences. A single entry per CDR3 protein holds the most common genes and DNA from its merged rows. The sample contains fewer than 350,000 distinct CDR3 sequences, 10% of them found a single time. The ten largest clones represent less than 9% of the sample.

Specimen: PBMCs, collected before TCRalphabeta/CD19-depleted stem cell transplant. The receptors come from a boy in the first two years of life with acute myeloid leukemia, due to receive a stem cell transplant.

The V call is TRBV7-9, the J call TRBJ2-5; D is ambiguous. CDR1 is SEHNR, CDR2 FQNEAQ, per germline (reference sequence). The germline V and J ends were trimmed by 5 bases and 5 bases, with 15 bases remaining between them. This CDR3 is 14 amino acids long. The CDR3 nucleotides are TGTGCCAGCAGCCTAACTGGGCCTTGGGAGACCCAGTACTTC. It yields the protein CASSLTGPWETQYF.

This clonotype has at least ten counts. The J gene is TRBJ1-1, the V gene TRBV2; D ambiguous. Germline CDR1 is SNHLY and CDR2 is FYNNEI. Trimming took off 7 bases at V and 1 base at J, with 10 bases between the two ends. The CDR3 loop spans 13 amino acids. The CDR3 DNA follows: TGTGCCAGCAAGTGGGGATCGAACACTGAAGCTTTCTTT. Its translation: CASKWGSNTEAFF.

This clonotype was picked up many times. The V gene is TRBV4-3, the J gene TRBJ1-5, with TRBD1 as a possible D gene (5 bases). The CDR3 totals 15 residues. Per germline, CDR1 LGHNA and CDR2 YSLEER. The V end was cut by 0 bases, the J end by 4 bases, with 10 bases between. CDR3: CASSQDFRGNQPQHF. CDR3 nucleotides: TGCGCCAGCAGCCAAGATTTCCGGGGGAATCAGCCCCAGCATTTT.

At least ten counts were recorded for this clonotype. The rearrangement joins TRBV7-2 to TRBJ2-5; D unresolved. In germline, CDR1 is SGHTA, CDR2 FQGNSA. V lost 5 bases and J 4 bases, leaving 14 bases between the germline ends. The CDR3 totals 14 residues. CDR3 region: CASSPLQIGETQYF. The CDR3 coding sequence is TGTGCCAGCAGCCCCCTCCAGATAGGAGAGACCCAGTACTTC. Together with reference TRBV7-2 and TRBJ2-5, the CDR3 gives the full variable domain: GAGVSQSPSNKVTEKGKDVELRCDPISGHTALYWYRQSLGQGLEFLIYFQGNSAPDKSGLPSDRFSAERTGGSVSTLTIQRTQQEDSAVYLCASSPLQIGETQYFGPGTRLLVL.

This clonotype was seen ten or more times. V usage is TRBV20-1 and J usage is TRBJ2-7; TRBD1 agrees at 8 bases. CDR3 length equals 16 residues. Germline trimming cut 1 base from V and 2 bases from J; bases unmatched to any gene: 10. CDR1 is DFQATT, CDR2 SNEGSKA, per germline (reference sequence). The CDR3 DNA reads as TGCAGTGCTAGAGGGACAGGGTTATACGTCCCCTACGAGCAGTACTTC. The encoded protein is CSARGTGLYVPYEQYF.

This clonotype was counted only a few times. The CDR3 protein is CASSHPEGGTYEQYF. The CDR3 DNA reads as TGTGCCAGCAGCCATCCAGAGGGGGGGACCTACGAGCAGTACTTC. The V call is TRBV4-2, the J call TRBJ2-7, with D perhaps matching TRBD2 (7 bases). With 3 bases removed from V and 2 bases from J, the gap between germline ends came to 14 bases. This CDR3 spans 15 amino acids. CDR1 LGHNA and CDR2 YNFKEQ come from the germline V gene.

This clonotype has ten or more counts. The chain employs TRBV20-1 and TRBJ2-1, with TRBD2 as a possible D gene (6 bases). CDR1 DFQATT and CDR2 SNEGSKA come from the germline V gene (reference sequence). Trimming left V 6 bases short and J 7 bases short, with 13 bases between. The CDR3 extends over 12 amino acids. The CDR3 sequence is CSAGRLINEQFF. CDR3 DNA sequence: TGCAGTGCCGGGAGACTCATTAATGAGCAGTTCTTC.

The chain couples TRBV14 to TRBJ1-6, with D unclear. Trimming shortened V by 5 bases and J by 10 bases, and 12 bases separated the two germline ends. CDR1 is SGHDN and CDR2 is FVKESK in the germline V gene. This CDR3 spans 13 amino acids. The CDR3 DNA reads TGTGCCAGCAGCTTAATGGCTCCGTCACCCCTCCACTTT. Its translation is CASSLMAPSPLHF. The variable domain in full, completed from reference TRBV14 and TRBJ1-6, reads EAGVTQFPSHSVIEKGQTVTLRCDPISGHDNLYWYRRVMGKEIKFLLHFVKESKQDESGMPNNRFLAERTGGTYSTLKVQPAELEDSGVYFCASSLMAPSPLHFGNGTRLTVT.

This clonotype was seen ten or more times. This CDR3 is CASSAPAEYSGNTIYF. The CDR3 DNA follows: TGTGCCAGTAGTGCTCCTGCGGAGTACTCTGGAAACACCATATATTTT. The V call is TRBV19, the J call TRBJ1-3; D is unresolved. Deletions cut 5 bases from V and 0 bases from J, with 14 bases between. Germline CDR1 and CDR2: LNHDA and SQIVND (reference sequence). The CDR3 extends over 16 amino acids.

This clonotype was counted at least ten times. The chain combines TRBV18 with TRBJ1-1; D gene uncertain. Trimming removed 2 bases from V and 1 base from J, with 8 bases in between. The CDR3 consists of 14 residues. Germline V lookup: CDR1 KGHSH, CDR2 LQKENI. CDR3 residues: CASSPTGPNTEAFF. For the CDR3, the DNA is TGTGCCAGCTCACCAACGGGCCCGAACACTGAAGCTTTCTTT.

This clonotype was detected ten times or more. The V call is TRBV28, the J call TRBJ1-1, with TRBD1 identical over 9 bases. V dropped 3 bases and J dropped 1; count of bases not matched to a gene: 9. The CDR3 spans 17 residues. Germline CDR1 is MDHEN and CDR2 is SYDVKM. The CDR3 nucleotides are TGTGCCAGCAGTTTCATCTCTTGGGACAGGGAGAACACTGAAGCTTTCTTT. This gives the protein CASSFISWDRENTEAFF.

At least ten counts were recorded for this clonotype. The chain couples TRBV5-1 to TRBJ2-5; TRBD2 is a possible D gene (5 bases). Germline values: CDR1 SGHRS, CDR2 YFSETQ. With 4 bases removed from V and 0 bases from J, the gap between germline ends came to 10 bases. The CDR3 covers 14 residues. The CDR3 reads CASSPWEYQETQYF. The CDR3 DNA reads as TGCGCCAGCAGCCCGTGGGAGTACCAAGAGACCCAGTACTTC.

This clonotype was seen repeatedly, ten times or more. V and J are TRBV29-1 and TRBJ1-2; D unclear. Germline assignment: CDR1 SQVTM and CDR2 ANQGSEA. The CDR3 runs 12 residues. The ends were cut back, 0 bases at V and 0 bases at J, with 2 bases in the middle. The CDR3 sequence: CSVEEANYGYTF. CDR3 nucleotide sequence: TGCAGCGTTGAAGAAGCTAACTATGGCTACACCTTC.

This clonotype was counted between two and nine times. This chain joins TRBV9 and TRBJ2-1; unclear D gene. The V end was cut by 3 bases, the J end by 7 bases, with 11 bases between. The CDR3 spans 13 residues. Germline-derived CDR1 and CDR2 are SGDLS and YYNGEE. This CDR3 reads CASSETLRNEQFF. The CDR3 DNA reads TGTGCCAGCAGCGAGACCCTTAGGAATGAGCAGTTCTTC.

Regarding this clonotype: Possible read error: a much larger clone is one base away. This rearrangement joins TRBV7-2 to TRBJ1-3; weak D call: TRBD1 (6 bases). The length of the CDR3 is 17 residues. The germline V gene has CDR1 SGHTA and CDR2 FQGNSA. The CDR3 bases are TGTGCCAGCAGCATTATTCATACCGGGACAAGTGGAAACACCATACATTTT. This codes for CASSIIHTGTSGNTIHF.

This clonotype was observed many times. V gene TRBV7-2 combines with J gene TRBJ1-6; D might be TRBD1 (5 bases). The CDR3 covers 15 residues. Trimming removed 1 base at V and 9 bases at J, with 13 bases between. The germline gives CDR1 SGHTA, CDR2 FQGNSA. CDR3 residues: CASSLGQRPPSPLHF. Here the CDR3 DNA reads TGTGCCAGCAGCTTAGGACAGCGTCCCCCTTCACCCCTCCACTTT.

Concerning this clonotype itself: Germline is not matched at one junction end, which may reflect a read error. The CDR3 loop reads CAGSWETSGYYEQYF. DNA for the CDR3: TGTGCCGGCAGCTGGGAAACTAGCGGCTACTACGAGCAGTACTTC. V is TRBV7-2 and J is TRBJ2-7, with TRBD2 matching 8 bases. Looked up from germline, CDR1 is SGHTA and CDR2 is FQGNSA. This CDR3 is built from 15 residues.

This clonotype was detected ten times or more. V gene TRBV12-5 combines with J gene TRBJ2-6; D not certain. The CDR3 contains 15 residues. Between the trimmed V and J ends, which lost 1 base and 4 bases, there was a span of 8 bases. CDR1 and CDR2 (germline): LGHNT, FRNRAP. In DNA, the CDR3 is TGTGCTAGTGGTTTGGGGCAGGCCGGGGCCAACGTCCTGACTTTC. It encodes CASGLGQAGANVLTF.